What follows is one T cell receptor (beta chain) and its context. Its target is not known. Trimming took off 3 bases at V and 2 bases at J, with 13 bases between the two ends. The CDR3 totals 15 residues. Germline V gene sequence: CDR1 MGHRA, CDR2 YSYEKL. This sample is drawn from a study of T-cell memory formation after mild COVID-19. General observations from the study: Contracting clones localized mainly to CM and EM when CD4+ and mainly to EMRA when CD8+.

TCRdb fed the 5' RACE reads into MiXCR, producing one record per CDR3 protein. The table has hundreds of thousands of distinct CDR3 sequences, 18% seen once. Input material: PBMCs or a T cell subset sorted from them (not recorded which). This receptor was obtained from an adult woman who had mild COVID-19 (a few samples of this study predate the infection). Cell type and time point are not known. V and J are TRBV4-1 and TRBJ2-5, with no clear D. CDR3 DNA: TGCGCCAGCAGCCAGTCGGTGGCGGAACAAGAGACCCAGTACTTC. Protein sequence: CASSQSVAEQETQYF.